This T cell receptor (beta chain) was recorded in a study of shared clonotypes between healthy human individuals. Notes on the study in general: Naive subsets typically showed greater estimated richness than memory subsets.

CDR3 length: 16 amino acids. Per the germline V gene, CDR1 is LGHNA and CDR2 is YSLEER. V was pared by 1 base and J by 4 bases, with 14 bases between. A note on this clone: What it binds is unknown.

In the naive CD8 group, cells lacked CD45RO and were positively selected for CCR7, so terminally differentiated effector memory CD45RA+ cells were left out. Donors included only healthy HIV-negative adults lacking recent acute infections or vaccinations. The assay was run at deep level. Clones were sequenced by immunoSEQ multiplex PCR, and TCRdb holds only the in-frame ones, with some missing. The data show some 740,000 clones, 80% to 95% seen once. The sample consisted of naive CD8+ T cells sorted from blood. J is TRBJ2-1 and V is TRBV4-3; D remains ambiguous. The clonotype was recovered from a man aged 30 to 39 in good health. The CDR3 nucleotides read TGCGCCAGCAGCCAAGCTGACTGGACGTTATACAATGAGCAGTTCTTC. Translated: CASSQADWTLYNEQFF.